The following is a T cell receptor beta chain sequence with its context. Original processing notes: By means of reference gene primer amplification, nucleated cell counts were estimated. Only in-frame clones appear in the TCRdb table, and some are missing; sequencing was by immunoSEQ multiplex PCR. V and J calls and clone size are those listed in that table; D and trimming were worked out from the DNA. The sample carries under 150,000 clones, more than 70% recorded once. This entry comes from a study of blood T cell repertoires in COVID-19. Turning to the study itself: The study drew acute and convalescent COVID-19 samples from the United States, Italy and Spain. In each case, the material was cDNA or gDNA derived from T cells, B-cell-depleted T cells, or PBMCs.

The CDR3 is 15 amino acids. Deletions cut 0 bases from V and 1 base from J, with 8 bases between. Looked up from germline, CDR1 is SGHRS and CDR2 is YFSETQ. This chain links TRBV5-1 with TRBJ1-5; the D gene is possibly TRBD1 (6 bases). The sequence came from a woman aged 70-85 years who had recovered from COVID-19. The sample comprised peripheral blood. In DNA, the CDR3 is TGCGCCAGCAGCTTGGAGGGGGGGAGCAATCAGCCCCAGCATTTT. Amino acid sequence: CASSLEGGSNQPQHF.